What follows describes a single TCR beta chain. Antigen specificity is unknown. The table came from immunoSEQ multiplex PCR; TCRdb's copy has only in-frame clones and leaves some out. The sample yields around 2.1 million clones, roughly 91% seen once. The CDR3 has 16 residues. In germline, CDR1 is GTSNPN, CDR2 SVGIG (reference sequence). The V and J ends lost 3 bases and 6 bases, in that order; junction bases with no gene match: 10. The sample is drawn from a study of shared clonotypes between healthy human individuals. Naive CD8 cells, CD45RO-negative and positively selected for CCR7, excluded terminally differentiated effector memory CD45RA+ cells. Within Nashville, Tennessee resided all donors, each a Caucasian adult. Study results and caveats: Some naive CD4 clonotypes, 4.5% to 5.5%, turned up in common across four donors. Sampling used blood alone; tissue repertoires probably differ.

The chain couples TRBV30 to TRBJ2-2, with 10 bases fitting TRBD2. Material for sequencing was naive CD8+ T cells from PBMCs. This TCR was recovered from a man between 18 and 29 years old in good health. Some clones in this sample may be carry-over from other donors' samples. The CDR3 DNA reads TGTGCCTGGAGAGAACCGAGCGGGAGGGCCCCCGGGGAGCTGTTTTTT. Translating it yields CAWREPSGRAPGELFF.